This T cell receptor (beta chain) was sequenced for a study of T cell repertoires in cytomegalovirus infection. The wider study: Both CMV infection and a matching HLA type were indicated by public TCR beta signatures. Study-wide findings and caveats: Across the ex vivo response, the dominant clonotypes were HLA-C-restricted CMV-specific TCR beta clonotypes.

This clonotype was detected ten times or more. Its matching antigen is unknown. From the reads, TCRdb called clonotypes with MiXCR, one entry per CDR3 protein. The sample contains some 440,000 distinct CDR3 sequences, around 32% of which appear only once. Germline loops: CDR1 SGHVS, CDR2 FQNEAQ. V was clipped by 3 bases and J by 0 bases, with 12 bases between them. The CDR3 runs 15 residues. The chain employs TRBV7-8 and TRBJ2-7, with D perhaps matching TRBD1 (6 bases). The sample was PBMCs. The TCR sequence derives from a human donor in good health (CMV status not recorded). Some clones in this sample may be carry-over from other donors' samples. The CDR3 sequence is CASSFSQGSSYEQYF. CDR3 sequence (DNA): TGTGCCAGCAGCTTTTCACAGGGCAGCTCCTACGAGCAGTACTTC. The entire variable domain, with the rest obtained from reference TRBV7-8 and TRBJ2-7, is as follows: GAGVSQSPRYKVAKRGQDVALRCDPISGHVSLFWYQQALGQGPEFLTYFQNEAQLDKSGLPSDRFFAERPEGSVSTLKIQRTQQEDSAVYLCASSFSQGSSYEQYFGPGTRLTVT.